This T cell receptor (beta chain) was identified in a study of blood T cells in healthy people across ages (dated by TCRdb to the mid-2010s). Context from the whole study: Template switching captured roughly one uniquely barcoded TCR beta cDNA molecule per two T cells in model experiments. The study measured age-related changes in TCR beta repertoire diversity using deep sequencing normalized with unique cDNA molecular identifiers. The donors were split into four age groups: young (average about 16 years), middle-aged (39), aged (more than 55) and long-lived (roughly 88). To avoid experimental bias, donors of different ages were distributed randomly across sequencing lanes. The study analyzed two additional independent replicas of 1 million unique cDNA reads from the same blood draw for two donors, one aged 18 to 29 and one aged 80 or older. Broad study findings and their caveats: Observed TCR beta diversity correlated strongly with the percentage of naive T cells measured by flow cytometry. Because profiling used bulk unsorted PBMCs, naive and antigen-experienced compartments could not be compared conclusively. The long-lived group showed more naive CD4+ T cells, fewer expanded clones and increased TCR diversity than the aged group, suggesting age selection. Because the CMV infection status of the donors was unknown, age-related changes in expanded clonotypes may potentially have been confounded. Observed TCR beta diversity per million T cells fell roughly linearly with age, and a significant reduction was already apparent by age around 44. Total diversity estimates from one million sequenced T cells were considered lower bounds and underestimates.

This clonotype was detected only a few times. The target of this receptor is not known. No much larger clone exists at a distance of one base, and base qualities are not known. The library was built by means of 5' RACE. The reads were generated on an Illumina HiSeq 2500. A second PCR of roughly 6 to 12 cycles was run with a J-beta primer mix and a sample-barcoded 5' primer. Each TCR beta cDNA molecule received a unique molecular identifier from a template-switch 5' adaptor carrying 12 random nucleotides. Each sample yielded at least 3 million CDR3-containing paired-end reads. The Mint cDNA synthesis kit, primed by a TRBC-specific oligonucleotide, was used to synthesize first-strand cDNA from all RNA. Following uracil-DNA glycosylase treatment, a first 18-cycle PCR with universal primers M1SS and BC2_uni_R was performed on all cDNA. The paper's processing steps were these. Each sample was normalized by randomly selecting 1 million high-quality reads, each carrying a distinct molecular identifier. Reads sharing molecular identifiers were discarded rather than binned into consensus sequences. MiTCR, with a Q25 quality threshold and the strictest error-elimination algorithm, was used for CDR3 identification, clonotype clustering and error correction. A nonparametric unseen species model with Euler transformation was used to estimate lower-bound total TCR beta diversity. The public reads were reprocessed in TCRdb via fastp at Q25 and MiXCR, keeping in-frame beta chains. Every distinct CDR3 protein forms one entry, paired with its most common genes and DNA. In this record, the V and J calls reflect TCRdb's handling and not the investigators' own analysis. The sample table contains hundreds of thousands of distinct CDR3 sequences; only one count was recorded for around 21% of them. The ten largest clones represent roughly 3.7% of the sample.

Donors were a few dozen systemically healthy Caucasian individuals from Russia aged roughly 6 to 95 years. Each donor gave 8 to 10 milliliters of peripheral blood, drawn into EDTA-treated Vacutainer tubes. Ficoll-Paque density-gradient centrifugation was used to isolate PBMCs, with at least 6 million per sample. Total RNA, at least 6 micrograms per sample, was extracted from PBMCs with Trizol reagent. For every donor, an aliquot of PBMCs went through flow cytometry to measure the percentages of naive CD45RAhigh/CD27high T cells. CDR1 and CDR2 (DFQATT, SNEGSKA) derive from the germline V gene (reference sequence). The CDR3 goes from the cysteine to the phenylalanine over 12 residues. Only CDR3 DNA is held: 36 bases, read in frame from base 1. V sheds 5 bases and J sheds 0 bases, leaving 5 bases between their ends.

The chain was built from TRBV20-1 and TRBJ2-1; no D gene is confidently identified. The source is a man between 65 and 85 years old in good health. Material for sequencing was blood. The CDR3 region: CSAWSSYNEQFF. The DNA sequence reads TGCAGTGCTTGGAGCTCCTACAATGAGCAGTTCTTC.